Following are 8 T cell receptor beta chains from one sample sequenced in a study of shared clonotypes between healthy human individuals. TCRdb keeps only in-frame clones here, not all; method: immunoSEQ multiplex PCR. This table holds around 1,100,000 clones, 60% to 85% found once. The sample comprised memory CD4+ T cells from PBMCs. Indicated subset: CD45RA-negative fraction. The receptors were gathered from a man in his late teens or twenties in good health. Some clones in this sample may be carry-over from other donors' samples.

The sample holds a few counts of this clone. V usage is TRBV6-1 and J usage is TRBJ2-7, with D possibly being TRBD1 (6 bases). CDR1 and CDR2 (germline): MNHNS, SASEGT. There are 14 residues in the CDR3. V was clipped by 5 bases and J by 2 bases, with 13 bases between them. The CDR3 DNA reads TGTGCCAGCAGTTCACTTGGGGGCCCCTACGAGCAGTACTTC. Translation gives CASSSLGGPYEQYF.

The rearrangement joins TRBV6-5 to TRBJ1-3; possibly TRBD1 for D (6 bases). Trimming removed 2 bases from V and 0 bases from J, with 11 bases in between. There are 16 residues in the CDR3. Germline V CDR1 and CDR2: MNHEY, SVGAGI. The CDR3 region has the DNA TGTGCCAGCAGTTACACCGGGACACTCTCTGGAAACACCATATATTTT. Residues: CASSYTGTLSGNTIYF.

In nucleotides, the CDR3 is TGTGCCAGCAGGGTGGGACAGGTCTCCAATGAGCAGTTCTTC. Encoded protein: CASRVGQVSNEQFF. V usage is TRBV2 and J usage is TRBJ2-1; TRBD1 agrees at 8 bases. The CDR3 runs 14 residues. CDR1 and CDR2 (germline): SNHLY, FYNNEI. V was pared by 6 bases and J by 6 bases, with 7 bases of the junction left unmatched.

The rearrangement links TRBV10-2 to TRBJ2-3; 9 nucleotides align to TRBD2. Germline V gene lookup returns CDR1 WSHSY and CDR2 SAAADI. The length of the CDR3 is 14 residues. Trimming cost V 11 bases and J 6 bases; bases outside gene matches: 12. The CDR3 protein is CASVGREGRDTQYF. DNA for the CDR3: TGCGCCTCCGTAGGGCGGGAGGGCCGGGATACGCAGTATTTT.

This chain links TRBV9 with TRBJ2-1; D could derive from TRBD1 or TRBD2 (5 bases each). The CDR3 has 15 residues. V dropped 0 bases and J dropped 8 bases, with 15 bases sitting between them. CDR1 and CDR2 (germline): SGDLS, YYNGEE. The CDR3 sequence is CASSVVGSLGDEQFF. In DNA form, the CDR3 reads TGTGCCAGCAGCGTAGTTGGCAGCTTGGGGGATGAGCAGTTCTTC.

In regard to this clone: A much more abundant neighbour one base away suggests this may be a read error. The gene calls are TRBV7-3 and TRBJ1-1; tentatively, D is TRBD1 (6 bases). V shed 5 bases and J shed 1 base, with 8 bases lying between them. The V gene's germline CDR1 is SGHTA and CDR2 FQGTGA. CDR3 size: 13 residues. The CDR3 here is CASSVQGNTEAFF. CDR3 nucleotides: TGTGCCAGCAGCGTACAGGGGAACACTGAAGCTTTCTTT.

Only a few counts were recorded for this clone. This sequence joins TRBV6-5 and TRBJ1-4, with a possible D match to TRBD1 (5 bases). The CDR3 is 14 residues long. The V and J ends lost 4 bases and 1 base respectively, with 7 bases between them. Germline CDR1 MNHEY, CDR2 SVGAGI. CDR3 nucleotides: TGTGCCAGCAGTTCAGGGAGAACTAATGAAAAACTGTTTTTT. Translated, it gives CASSSGRTNEKLFF.

This clone was counted at least ten times. This chain uses TRBV5-1 with TRBJ2-1; weak D call: TRBD1 (5 bases). V shed 3 bases and J shed 7 bases, with 14 bases lying between them. In germline, CDR1 is SGHRS, CDR2 YFSETQ. This CDR3 is 14 amino acids long. The CDR3 DNA is TGCGCCAGCAGCTCCCAGGGTAGGGGAAATGAGCAGTTCTTC. Translation: CASSSQGRGNEQFF.